What follows are 32 T cell receptor beta chains derived from one specimen sequenced in a study of blood T cell repertoires in COVID-19. Produced via immunoSEQ multiplex PCR; TCRdb's table is partial and in-frame only. Of under 200,000 clones in the sample, around 84% were seen once. Sequenced material: peripheral blood. These receptors all come from a man between 60 and 75 years old with COVID-19, enrolled during active disease.

A few counts support this clone. The chain links TRBV9 to TRBJ2-7, with D possibly TRBD1 on 6 matching bases. Per the germline V gene, CDR1 is SGDLS and CDR2 is YYNGEE. This CDR3 contains 16 residues. The ends were cut back, 2 bases at V and 0 bases at J, with 15 bases in the middle. The CDR3 protein is CASSVSGHKGSYEQYF. The CDR3 DNA reads TGTGCCAGCAGCGTTTCGGGACACAAGGGCTCCTACGAGCAGTACTTC.

The J gene is TRBJ1-2, the V gene TRBV2; 7 nucleotides agree with TRBD1. Germline CDR1 is SNHLY and CDR2 is FYNNEI. The ends lost 6 bases at V and 2 bases at J; junction bases unmatched: 3. This CDR3 is built from 13 residues. CDR3 amino acids: CASRATGNYGYTF. The CDR3 coding sequence is TGTGCCAGCAGGGCGACAGGGAACTATGGCTACACCTTC. The variable domain in full, with the rest retrieved from reference TRBV2 and TRBJ1-2, is EPEVTQTPSHQVTQMGQEVILRCVPISNHLYFYWYRQILGQKVEFLVSFYNNEISEKSEIFDDQFSVERPDGSNFTLKIRSTKLEDSAMYFCASRATGNYGYTFGSGTRLTVV.

The genes are TRBV19 and TRBJ1-5; a possible D gene is TRBD1 (5 bases). CDR3 length equals 15 residues. The germline V gene encodes CDR1 LNHDA and CDR2 SQIVND (reference sequence). V lost 2 bases to trimming and J lost 5 bases, with 13 bases between them. The CDR3, as DNA: TGTGCCAGTAGTATAAAGGGGCAGGGCTATCAGCCCCAGCATTTT. Its translation is CASSIKGQGYQPQHF.

This chain connects TRBV18 to TRBJ2-2; maybe TRBD1 (5 bases). V lost 2 bases and J lost 7, with 11 bases in between. The CDR3 is 14 amino acids. Germline lookup yields CDR1 KGHSH and CDR2 LQKENI. CDR3 loop: CASSPGAQGGELFF. The DNA of the CDR3 is TGTGCCAGCTCACCAGGGGCGCAGGGCGGGGAGCTGTTTTTT.

The genes are TRBV7-8 and TRBJ1-2; unclear D gene. Germline CDR1 and CDR2: SGHVS and FQNEAQ. This CDR3 has 15 amino acids. The V gene lost 4 bases and the J gene lost 1 base, with 13 bases spanning the gap. The chain's CDR3 is CASSSKQPYNYGYTF. CDR3 DNA sequence: TGTGCCAGCAGCTCCAAACAGCCCTATAACTATGGCTACACCTTC.

The chain joins TRBV18 to TRBJ1-1, with no clear D. Germline V gives CDR1 KGHSH, CDR2 LQKENI. V lost 0 bases, J lost 2 bases, and 7 bases lay in between. The CDR3 totals 14 residues. The CDR3 sequence is CASSPPGRNTEAFF. CDR3 coding DNA: TGTGCCAGCTCACCACCGGGCCGCAACACTGAAGCTTTCTTT.

The chain recombines TRBV6-6 with TRBJ1-6, with D perhaps matching TRBD1 (5 bases). CDR1 and CDR2 (germline): MNHNY, SVGAGI (reference sequence). This CDR3 contains 15 residues. V lost 5 bases, J lost 7 bases, and 15 bases lay in between. The CDR3 bases are TGTGCCAGCAGTCCCCGTGGGGCCCCAAATTCACCCCTCCACTTT. Its protein is CASSPRGAPNSPLHF.

V gene TRBV7-8 combines with J gene TRBJ1-5, with D perhaps matching TRBD1 (6 bases). This CDR3 contains 14 residues. CDR1 is SGHVS, CDR2 FQNEAQ, per germline. Trimming pared 3 bases from V and 4 bases from J, leaving 10 bases between. The CDR3, as DNA: TGTGCCAGCAGCTTGGGGCAGGGGAATCAGCCCCAGCATTTT. Protein product: CASSLGQGNQPQHF.

The V and J genes are TRBV27 and TRBJ1-1; D not resolved. Between the trimmed V and J ends, which lost 5 bases and 1 base, there was a span of 11 bases. CDR3 length: 14 amino acids. CDR1 is MNHEY, CDR2 SMNVEV, per germline (reference sequence). The CDR3 protein is CASSPRLWNTEAFF. The CDR3 DNA reads as TGTGCCAGCAGTCCGAGGCTTTGGAACACTGAAGCTTTCTTT.

The chain combines TRBV23-1 with TRBJ2-7, with 7 bases that match TRBD2. TRBV23-1 is classed as an ORF, of uncertain function. The V and J ends lost 3 bases and 3 bases, in that order; junction bases with no gene match: 11. The CDR3 is 16 residues long. The CDR3 sequence: CASSQTGGSVVYEQYF. The CDR3, as DNA: TGCGCCAGCAGTCAGACGGGGGGATCGGTGGTCTACGAGCAGTACTTC.

The V call is TRBV5-1, the J call TRBJ1-2, with 10 bases fitting TRBD1. With 4 bases clipped from V and 6 bases from J, the junction kept 15 bases outside the gene matches. The CDR3 spans 17 residues. Germline values: CDR1 SGHRS, CDR2 YFSETQ. This CDR3 is CASSAIPGQGSRNGYTF. DNA of the CDR3: TGCGCCAGCAGCGCGATTCCGGGACAGGGGTCTAGGAATGGCTACACCTTC.

The rearrangement uses TRBV28 and TRBJ1-2, with D unclear. The CDR3 has 11 residues. Germline V CDR1 and CDR2: MDHEN, SYDVKM. The germline V and J ends were trimmed by 3 bases and 7 bases, with 6 bases remaining between them. The CDR3 region has the DNA TGTGCCAGCAGTTTTCCCAGTGGCTACACCTTC. This translates into CASSFPSGYTF.

The chain couples TRBV16 to TRBJ2-7; possibly TRBD1 for D (5 bases). V was pared by 3 bases and J by 2 bases, with 8 bases between. This CDR3 comprises 13 residues. The germline V gene has CDR1 KGHSY and CDR2 FQNENV. CDR3: CASSHQGAYEQYF. The DNA of the CDR3 is TGTGCCAGCAGCCACCAGGGCGCCTACGAGCAGTACTTC. Filled out from reference TRBV16 and TRBJ2-7, the complete variable domain reads GEEVAQTPKHLVRGEGQKAKLYCAPIKGHSYVFWYQQVLKNEFKFLISFQNENVFDETGMPKERFSAKCLPNSPCSLEIQATKLEDSAVYFCASSHQGAYEQYFGPGTRLTVT.

The chain employs TRBV7-2 and TRBJ2-3; 8 nucleotides align to TRBD2. The germline V gene has CDR1 SGHTA and CDR2 FQGNSA. Unmatched junction bases numbered 7, after V lost 10 bases and J lost 1 base. CDR3 length equals 14 residues. The CDR3 DNA reads TGTGCCACCACGCCGGGGGGGCGCACAGATACGCAGTATTTT. Protein product: CATTPGGRTDTQYF.

V gene TRBV3-1 (or the pseudogene TRBV3-2) combines with J gene TRBJ2-7; 10 positions agree with TRBD2. The CDR3 has 13 amino acids. V shed 1 base, J shed 11 bases, and the junction held 5 bases outside the gene matches. Germline V CDR1 and CDR2: LGHDT, YNNKEL (reference sequence). In nucleotides, the CDR3 is TGTGCCAGCAGCCAAGCGCTCGGGACTAGCGAGTACTTC. This sequence encodes CASSQALGTSEYF.

This chain joins TRBV11-3 and TRBJ2-5; D call uncertain. The germline V gene has CDR1 SGHNT and CDR2 YENEEA. V was clipped by 0 bases and J by 2 bases, with 7 bases between them. The CDR3 totals 14 residues. The CDR3 sequence is CASSLDQLQETQYF. DNA for the CDR3: TGTGCCAGCAGCTTAGACCAGTTACAAGAGACCCAGTACTTC. The entire variable domain, with the rest obtained from reference TRBV11-3 and TRBJ2-5, is as follows: EAGVVQSPRYKIIEKKQPVAFWCNPISGHNTLYWYLQNLGQGPELLIRYENEEAVDDSQLPKDRFSAERLKGVDSTLKIQPAELGDSAVYLCASSLDQLQETQYFGPGTRLLVL.

The CDR3 spells CASSLRAGGLHGELFF. In DNA, the CDR3 is TGTGCCAGCAGCCTGCGGGCAGGGGGCCTTCACGGGGAGCTGTTTTTT. The genes are TRBV13 and TRBJ2-2; 8 bases are a match to TRBD1. Germline V gene sequence: CDR1 PRHDT, CDR2 FYEKMQ (reference sequence). This CDR3 contains 16 residues. V gave up 5 bases and J gave up 7 bases; unmatched junction bases: 12.

The V and J genes are TRBV19 and TRBJ1-2; the D is unclear. CDR3 length equals 17 residues. Between the trimmed V and J ends, which lost 3 bases and 3 bases, there was a span of 20 bases. CDR1 is LNHDA and CDR2 is SQIVND in the germline V gene (reference sequence). CDR3 sequence: CASSMSGEGRVYYGYTF. CDR3 DNA: TGTGCCAGTAGTATGTCCGGGGAGGGTCGGGTATACTATGGCTACACCTTC. Full variable domain (remainder filled in from reference TRBV19 and TRBJ1-2): DGGITQSPKYLFRKEGQNVTLSCEQNLNHDAMYWYRQDPGQGLRLIYYSQIVNDFQKGDIAEGYSVSREKKESFPLTVTSAQKNPTAFYLCASSMSGEGRVYYGYTFGSGTRLTVV.

V usage is TRBV7-9 and J usage is TRBJ2-3; TRBD2 matches at 8 bases. The CDR3 totals 16 residues. After removal of 0 bases from V and 3 bases from J, the junction contained 5 bases not matched to a gene. Looked up from germline, CDR1 is SEHNR and CDR2 is FQNEAQ (reference sequence). The CDR3 sequence: CASSLARPSGTDTQYF. The CDR3 DNA reads as TGTGCCAGCAGCTTAGCGCGTCCTAGCGGGACAGATACGCAGTATTTT.

This clone was seen a handful of times. V and J are TRBV30 and TRBJ1-5; 9 bases map to TRBD1. V was pared by 1 base and J by 2 bases, with 0 bases of the junction left unmatched. The CDR3 spans 14 residues. CDR1 and CDR2 (germline): GTSNPN, SVGIG (reference sequence). The CDR3 protein is CAWSGTGGNQPQHF. As DNA, the CDR3 is TGTGCCTGGAGTGGGACAGGGGGCAATCAGCCCCAGCATTTT.

This clone was seen just once. The V gene is TRBV5-1, the J gene TRBJ1-2; no firm D call. Germline CDR1 reads SGHRS; CDR2 reads YFSETQ. The germline V and J ends were trimmed by 0 bases and 5 bases, with 11 bases remaining between them. The CDR3 sequence is 14 residues long. The CDR3: CASSLVSGEYGYTF. In DNA form, the CDR3 reads TGCGCCAGCAGCTTGGTCTCCGGAGAGTATGGCTACACCTTC.

The chain uses TRBV3-1 (or the pseudogene TRBV3-2) and TRBJ2-1, with D possibly matching TRBD2 (6 bases). Germline loops: CDR1 LGHDT, CDR2 YNNKEL (reference sequence). Deletions cut 5 bases from V and 7 bases from J, with 12 bases between. The CDR3 contains 13 residues. CDR3 in amino acids: CASSYRGGNEQFF. Written as DNA, the CDR3 is TGTGCCAGCAGCTACCGGGGAGGTAATGAGCAGTTCTTC.

The chain couples TRBV5-5 to TRBJ2-3; no clear D. The CDR3 has 14 amino acids. Trimming took 4 bases from V and 0 from J, leaving 9 bases between them. The germline CDR1 and CDR2 sequences are SGHKS and YYEKEE (reference sequence). CDR3 residues: CASSNSLSTDTQYF. The CDR3 DNA sequence: TGTGCCAGCAGCAACAGCCTTAGCACAGATACGCAGTATTTT. Supplemented by reference TRBV5-5 and TRBJ2-3, the full variable domain reads DAGVTQSPTHLIKTRGQQVTLRCSPISGHKSVSWYQQVLGQGPQFIFQYYEKEERGRGNFPDRFSARQFPNYSSELNVNALLLGDSALYLCASSNSLSTDTQYFGPGTRLTVL.

CDR3 sequence: CASSSTYEKLFF. In nucleotides, the CDR3 is TGTGCCAGCAGTTCTACCTATGAAAAACTGTTTTTT. The gene calls are TRBV12-3 or TRBV12-4 and TRBJ1-4; no reliable D call. V was cut by 4 bases and J by 6 bases, with 6 bases left in between. The CDR3 contains 12 residues.

The chain recombines TRBV19 with TRBJ1-3; the D is unclear. Trimming shortened V by 5 bases and J by 3 bases, and 14 bases separated the two germline ends. Germline V gene sequence: CDR1 LNHDA, CDR2 SQIVND (reference sequence). The CDR3 contains 15 residues. The CDR3 DNA reads TGTGCCAGTAGTGAGGGTGTTCTAGTTGGAAACACCATATATTTT. Protein: CASSEGVLVGNTIYF. Combining the CDR3 with reference TRBV19 and TRBJ1-3 gives the whole variable domain DGGITQSPKYLFRKEGQNVTLSCEQNLNHDAMYWYRQDPGQGLRLIYYSQIVNDFQKGDIAEGYSVSREKKESFPLTVTSAQKNPTAFYLCASSEGVLVGNTIYFGEGSWLTVV.

The J gene is TRBJ2-7, the V gene TRBV6-2 or TRBV6-3, with TRBD2 as a possible D gene (6 bases). Trimming removed 2 bases from V and 0 bases from J, with 20 bases in between. The CDR3 contains 18 residues. Looked up from germline, CDR1 is MNHEY and CDR2 is SVGEGT. CDR3 sequence: CASSYPIVGGRISYEQYF. The DNA for the CDR3 is TGTGCCAGCAGTTACCCCATCGTCGGGGGTAGGATCTCCTACGAGCAGTACTTC.

This clone appeared once. V usage is TRBV19 and J usage is TRBJ2-5, with D maybe TRBD2 (6 bases). Germline loops: CDR1 LNHDA, CDR2 SQIVND (reference sequence). Trimming stripped 2 bases from V and 2 bases from J, with 6 bases between. This CDR3 spans 13 amino acids. For the CDR3, the DNA is TGTGCCAGTAGTATAAGCGGGCAAGAGACCCAGTACTTC. Its protein is CASSISGQETQYF.

J is TRBJ1-1 and V is TRBV18; D gene uncertain. The CDR3 totals 14 residues. V lost 2 bases and J 1 base, leaving 8 bases between the germline ends. Germline CDR1 KGHSH, CDR2 LQKENI. CDR3 DNA sequence: TGTGCCAGCTCACCAGCTTCCAGGAACACTGAAGCTTTCTTT. This encodes CASSPASRNTEAFF. Supplemented by reference TRBV18 and TRBJ1-1, the full variable domain reads NAGVMQNPRHLVRRRGQEARLRCSPMKGHSHVYWYRQLPEEGLKFMVYLQKENIIDESGMPKERFSAEFPKEGPSILRIQQVVRGDSAAYFCASSPASRNTEAFFGQGTRLTVV.

The V call is TRBV3-1 (or the pseudogene TRBV3-2), the J call TRBJ1-1; D may be TRBD1 (5 bases). Trimming stripped 3 bases from V and 5 bases from J, with 7 bases between. Germline values: CDR1 LGHDT, CDR2 YNNKEL (reference sequence). The CDR3 has 12 residues. For the CDR3, the DNA is TGTGCCAGCAGCCATCGGGGGACTGAAGCTTTCTTT. This codes for CASSHRGTEAFF.

The J gene is TRBJ1-1, the V gene TRBV19; the D gene is possibly TRBD1 (5 bases). Germline values: CDR1 LNHDA, CDR2 SQIVND (reference sequence). With 5 bases removed from V and 1 base from J, the gap between germline ends came to 17 bases. This CDR3 has 16 residues. The CDR3 DNA is TGTGCCAGTAGTTCGCCAGGGTCGGTTTCGAACACTGAAGCTTTCTTT. Protein sequence: CASSSPGSVSNTEAFF.

The rearrangement links TRBV5-1 to TRBJ2-3, with 8 bases fitting TRBD2. Trimming removed 3 bases from V and 2 bases from J; junction bases left unmatched: 8. Germline CDR1 and CDR2: SGHRS and YFSETQ. The CDR3 is 16 residues long. The CDR3, as DNA: TGCGCCAGCAGCTGGGGAGCGGGGGAGCTCACAGATACGCAGTATTTT. Its protein product is CASSWGAGELTDTQYF. Together with reference TRBV5-1 and TRBJ2-3, the CDR3 gives the full variable domain: KAGVTQTPRYLIKTRGQQVTLSCSPISGHRSVSWYQQTPGQGLQFLFEYFSETQRNKGNFPGRFSGRQFSNSRSEMNVSTLELGDSALYLCASSWGAGELTDTQYFGPGTRLTVL.

This clone came up once. The J gene is TRBJ2-1, the V gene TRBV5-4; no definite D call. The V gene's germline CDR1 is SGHNT and CDR2 YYREEE (reference sequence). CDR3 length equals 13 residues. V was shortened by 1 base and J by 4 bases, with 6 bases between the two germline ends. This CDR3 reads CASSLSRYNEQFF. CDR3 DNA sequence: TGTGCCAGCAGCTTGTCTAGGTACAATGAGCAGTTCTTC.